The 28 T cell receptor beta chains in this list originate from one sample, sequenced in a study of shared clonotypes between healthy human individuals. Terminally differentiated effector memory CD45RA+ cells were excluded by CCR7 positive selection of CD45RO-negative cells. Method: immunoSEQ multiplex PCR; TCRdb's copy keeps in-frame clones and lacks some. In the table there are some 2,100,000 clones, around 93% of which are singletons. Sequencing was carried out using naive CD8+ T cells from PBMCs. All receptors derive from a man aged 18 to 35 in good health. Some clones in this sample may be carry-over from other donors' samples.

This chain joins TRBV5-1 and TRBJ2-5; the D gene is possibly TRBD1 (5 bases). CDR1 is SGHRS, CDR2 YFSETQ, per germline. The CDR3 totals 14 residues. V was pared by 9 bases and J by 3 bases, with 18 bases between. DNA of the CDR3: TGCGCCACCTCAGAAGGAGACAGCAAAGAGACCCAGTACTTC. Translated: CATSEGDSKETQYF.

This chain links TRBV10-1 with TRBJ1-5, with 9 bases matching TRBD1. The CDR3 contains 18 residues. V gave up 4 bases and J gave up 2 bases; unmatched junction bases: 12. From germline, CDR1 is WNHNN and CDR2 SYGVQD (reference sequence). CDR3 in amino acids: CASSGPRDRARGNQPQHF. CDR3 nucleotides: TGCGCCAGCAGTGGGCCCCGGGACAGGGCCCGAGGCAATCAGCCCCAGCATTTT.

The chain carries TRBV7-3 and TRBJ2-2, with D uncertain. There are 13 residues in the CDR3. Germline assignment: CDR1 SGHTA and CDR2 FQGTGA. V was shortened by 5 bases and J by 2 bases, with 6 bases between the two germline ends. CDR3 in amino acids: CASSAPNTGELFF. The CDR3, as DNA: TGTGCCAGCAGCGCCCCAAACACCGGGGAGCTGTTTTTT.

The chain recombines TRBV19 with TRBJ2-1, with 12 bases aligning to TRBD2. The CDR3 spans 16 residues. Germline values: CDR1 LNHDA, CDR2 SQIVND (reference sequence). V trimming: 2 bases; J trimming: 6 bases; junction bases outside the gene matches: 5. The CDR3 is CASSILAGGLSNEQFF. For the CDR3, the DNA is TGTGCCAGTAGTATACTAGCGGGAGGGCTCTCCAATGAGCAGTTCTTC.

This sequence joins TRBV5-6 and TRBJ2-7; no clear D gene. Germline CDR1 is SGHDT and CDR2 is YYEEEE. The CDR3 runs 15 residues. The V gene lost 3 bases and the J gene lost 2 bases, with 15 bases spanning the gap. CDR3 in DNA: TGTGCCAGCAGCTGGAACAAAGGTGACCCCTACGAGCAGTACTTC. Translating it yields CASSWNKGDPYEQYF.

There are a few counts of this clone. This chain connects TRBV6-1 to TRBJ1-1; the match to TRBD1 covers 7 bases. J gave up 3 bases and V 2 bases, and 9 bases lay outside the gene matches. CDR1 and CDR2 (germline): MNHNS, SASEGT. CDR3 size: 16 residues. The CDR3 nucleotides read TGTGCCAGCAGTGAAATGGCAGGGGGTGGGGACACTGAAGCTTTCTTT. Translation: CASSEMAGGGDTEAFF.

This clone was counted a single time. The rearrangement links TRBV27 to TRBJ2-4; 12 bases line up with TRBD2. Germline V gene sequence: CDR1 MNHEY, CDR2 SMNVEV (reference sequence). The ends lost 5 bases at V and 2 bases at J; junction bases unmatched: 10. The CDR3 consists of 18 residues. The CDR3 is CASSRRLAGVGSKNIQYF. CDR3 in DNA: TGTGCCAGCAGTAGGAGACTAGCGGGAGTCGGGTCCAAAAACATTCAGTACTTC.

This chain joins TRBV6-5 and TRBJ2-2; D unresolved. The CDR3 is made up of 15 amino acids. The V gene lost 2 bases and the J gene lost 5 bases, with 12 bases spanning the gap. The V gene's germline CDR1 is MNHEY and CDR2 SVGAGI. The CDR3: CASSYQQPATGELFF. The CDR3 DNA reads as TGTGCCAGCAGTTACCAACAACCCGCTACCGGGGAGCTGTTTTTT.

The chain recombines TRBV28 with TRBJ2-7; 11 bases agree with TRBD2. J gave up 3 bases and V 5 bases, and 6 bases lay outside the gene matches. Per germline, CDR1 MDHEN and CDR2 SYDVKM. There are 15 residues in the CDR3. DNA of the CDR3: TGTGCCAGCAGTCTAGATACTAGCGGGAGCTACGAGCAGTACTTC. It is translated as CASSLDTSGSYEQYF.

The V call is TRBV5-6, the J call TRBJ2-5; 7 bases align to TRBD1. CDR3 length equals 14 residues. Germline V gene data show CDR1 as SGHDT and CDR2 as YYEEEE. V dropped 0 bases and J dropped 10; count of bases not matched to a gene: 9. CDR3 in amino acids: CASSLGTGPSSQYF. The CDR3 DNA reads as TGTGCCAGCAGCTTGGGGACAGGACCTTCAAGCCAGTACTTC.

V and J are TRBV9 and TRBJ2-2, with D unresolved. The CDR3 spans 12 residues. V was trimmed by 3 bases and J by 6 bases, leaving 6 bases between them. Germline V gene lookup returns CDR1 SGDLS and CDR2 YYNGEE. For the CDR3, the DNA is TGTGCCAGCAGCGCGACCCCCGGGGAGCTGTTTTTT. Translating gives CASSATPGELFF.

Only one count was recorded for this clone. V and J are TRBV6-1 and TRBJ2-1, with D hard to call. Germline loops: CDR1 MNHNS, CDR2 SASEGT. CDR3 length: 12 amino acids. With 7 bases removed from V and 5 bases from J, the gap between germline ends came to 9 bases. The CDR3 protein is CASMGGHNEQFF. DNA for the CDR3: TGTGCCAGCATGGGCGGCCACAATGAGCAGTTCTTC.

This chain connects TRBV28 to TRBJ2-2, with 12 bases fitting TRBD2. CDR3 size: 18 residues. V shed 1 base and J 7 bases; nucleotides not matched to a gene: 10. Germline V gene data show CDR1 as MDHEN and CDR2 as SYDVKM. The chain's CDR3 is CASSLSSSGRALIGELFF. DNA for the CDR3: TGTGCCAGCAGTTTATCTTCTAGCGGGAGGGCCCTAATCGGGGAGCTGTTTTTT. The full variable domain, with the rest looked up from reference TRBV28 and TRBJ2-2, is DVKVTQSSRYLVKRTGEKVFLECVQDMDHENMFWYRQDPGLGLRLIYFSYDVKMKEKGDIPEGYSVSREKKERFSLILESASTNQTSMYLCASSLSSSGRALIGELFFGEGSRLTVL.

The CDR3 DNA reads as TGTGCCAGCAGCCCCCTCATAGCGGGAGGGGGGACAGATACGCAGTATTTT. The encoded protein is CASSPLIAGGGTDTQYF. The chain carries TRBV7-9 and TRBJ2-3; 11 bases map to TRBD2. The J segment lost 3 bases and the V segment lost 5 bases, leaving 10 bases of the junction unmatched. CDR3 size: 17 residues. CDR1 and CDR2 (germline): SEHNR, FQNEAQ (reference sequence). The full variable domain, completed using reference TRBV7-9 and TRBJ2-3, is DTGVSQNPRHKITKRGQNVTFRCDPISEHNRLYWYRQTLGQGPEFLTYFQNEAQLEKSRLLSDRFSAERPKGSFSTLEIQRTEQGDSAMYLCASSPLIAGGGTDTQYFGPGTRLTVL.

The rearrangement links TRBV2 to TRBJ1-5, with D perhaps TRBD1 (5 bases). The V end was cut by 4 bases, the J end by 0 bases, with 7 bases between. The CDR3 runs to 14 residues. Germline CDR1 reads SNHLY; CDR2 reads FYNNEI. Here the CDR3 reads CASSVGGSNQPQHF. The CDR3 coding sequence is TGTGCCAGCAGTGTGGGGGGTAGCAATCAGCCCCAGCATTTT.

V is TRBV18 and J is TRBJ2-1; D not certain. The length of the CDR3 is 16 residues. V was clipped by 0 bases and J by 7 bases, with 16 bases between them. Germline V gene lookup returns CDR1 KGHSH and CDR2 LQKENI. This chain's CDR3 is CASSPPGSRFGNEQFF. The CDR3 DNA reads TGTGCCAGCTCACCACCCGGATCTAGGTTTGGTAATGAGCAGTTCTTC.

This sequence joins TRBV4-1 and TRBJ1-2; weak D call: TRBD1 (5 bases). Germline CDR1 MGHRA, CDR2 YSYEKL. With 1 base removed from V and 3 bases from J, the gap between germline ends came to 9 bases. CDR3 length: 14 amino acids. CDR3 sequence: CASSQVGADYGYTF. CDR3 in DNA: TGCGCCAGCAGCCAAGTAGGGGCCGACTATGGCTACACCTTC.

This rearrangement joins TRBV12-5 to TRBJ2-1, with D perhaps TRBD1 (6 bases). V was shortened by 5 bases and J by 0 bases, with 26 bases between the two germline ends. The CDR3 consists of 20 residues. CDR1 is LGHNT and CDR2 is FRNRAP in the germline V gene. CDR3 DNA sequence: TGTGCTAGTGGTCGACCCGGGACAACTAAAACGATGAGCTCCTACAATGAGCAGTTCTTC. It is translated as CASGRPGTTKTMSSYNEQFF.

V usage is TRBV7-8 and J usage is TRBJ2-7; the D is unclear. Germline V gene lookup returns CDR1 SGHVS and CDR2 FQNEAQ. Trimming removed 5 bases at V and 2 bases at J, with 13 bases between. The CDR3 has 14 residues. The CDR3 here is CASSKTQIAYEQYF. In DNA, the CDR3 is TGTGCCAGCAGCAAGACACAGATAGCCTACGAGCAGTACTTC.

The chain couples TRBV28 to TRBJ2-6; D remains unclear. From germline, CDR1 is MDHEN and CDR2 SYDVKM. The CDR3 length is 15 residues. The V end lost 6 bases, the J end lost 0 bases, and 9 bases lay between the germline ends. CDR3 bases: TGTGCCAGCAGAGATTTAGACTCTGGGGCCAACGTCCTGACTTTC. Its protein is CASRDLDSGANVLTF.

This chain connects TRBV10-3 to TRBJ1-1, with TRBD1 matching over 12 bases. After removal of 3 bases from V and 3 bases from J, the junction contained 5 bases not matched to a gene. In germline, CDR1 is ENHRY, CDR2 SYGVKD. The CDR3 covers 16 residues. The CDR3 spells CAISDGTGGRDTEAFF. CDR3 bases: TGTGCCATCAGTGACGGGACAGGGGGCCGTGACACTGAAGCTTTCTTT.

V is TRBV5-1 and J is TRBJ1-3, with a tentative D call TRBD1 (5 bases). CDR3 size: 16 residues. CDR1 SGHRS and CDR2 YFSETQ come from the germline V gene. V lost 0 bases, J lost 0 bases, and 10 bases lay in between. CDR3 sequence reads: CASSLAWDPSGNTIYF. For the CDR3, the DNA is TGCGCCAGCAGCTTGGCGTGGGACCCCTCTGGAAACACCATATATTTT. Full variable domain (rest looked up from reference TRBV5-1 and TRBJ1-3): KAGVTQTPRYLIKTRGQQVTLSCSPISGHRSVSWYQQTPGQGLQFLFEYFSETQRNKGNFPGRFSGRQFSNSRSEMNVSTLELGDSALYLCASSLAWDPSGNTIYFGEGSWLTVV.

This clone has a handful of counts. The J gene is TRBJ2-7, the V gene TRBV2; D gene ambiguous. The CDR3 is 13 amino acids. V was pared by 2 bases and J by 3 bases, with 8 bases between. Germline CDR1 reads SNHLY; CDR2 reads FYNNEI. The DNA of the CDR3 is TGTGCCAGCAGTGAAAGACCAATCTACGAGCAGTACTTC. Protein product: CASSERPIYEQYF.

The chain is built from TRBV28 and TRBJ1-2; no reliable D call. V lost 7 bases to trimming and J lost 2 bases, with 11 bases between them. This CDR3 comprises 13 residues. Per germline, CDR1 MDHEN and CDR2 SYDVKM. The CDR3 sequence is CASTLHLNYGYTF. For the CDR3, the DNA is TGTGCCAGCACCCTCCACTTAAACTATGGCTACACCTTC.

In this sample, this clone turned up a few times. This chain connects TRBV9 to TRBJ1-2, with D maybe TRBD1 (6 bases). The CDR3 runs 15 residues. Germline CDR1 is SGDLS and CDR2 is YYNGEE. Deletions cut 3 bases from V and 3 bases from J, with 15 bases between. CDR3 coding DNA: TGTGCCAGCAGCGCCCGACAGGTCCCAGACTATGGCTACACCTTC. Its protein product is CASSARQVPDYGYTF.

A note on this clone: This sample includes further DNA sequences coding for the same CDR3. The V gene is TRBV7-9, the J gene TRBJ1-2; 7 bases are shared with TRBD1. CDR3 length: 13 residues. V shed 1 base and J 6 bases; nucleotides not matched to a gene: 2. Germline V gene sequence: CDR1 SEHNR, CDR2 FQNEAQ (reference sequence). CDR3 sequence reads: CASSLDRGNGYTF. DNA of the CDR3: TGTGCCAGCAGCTTAGACAGGGGCAATGGCTACACCTTC.

The rearrangement joins TRBV15 to TRBJ2-5, with D perhaps matching TRBD2 (5 bases). The CDR3 covers 14 residues. V lost 5 bases, J lost 4 bases, and 14 bases lay in between. CDR1 is LNHNV and CDR2 is YYDKDF in the germline V gene (reference sequence). CDR3 in amino acids: CATSLHASLETQYF. CDR3 DNA sequence: TGTGCCACCAGCCTACACGCTAGCCTAGAGACCCAGTACTTC.

The chain links TRBV7-9 to TRBJ2-7; tentatively, D is TRBD1 (6 bases). CDR3 length: 13 amino acids. With 11 bases removed from V and 3 bases from J, the gap between germline ends came to 17 bases. CDR1 SEHNR and CDR2 FQNEAQ come from the germline V gene (reference sequence). Here the CDR3 reads CAGKQGGDYEQYF. In nucleotides, the CDR3 is TGTGCCGGAAAACAGGGTGGAGACTACGAGCAGTACTTC.